The T cell receptor (beta chain) under discussion was sequenced for a study of T-cell reconstitution after alpha-beta-depleted transplantation in children. Whole-study findings and limits: Newly produced T cells mostly accounted for T-cell counts and diversity one year post-transplant.

Preparing the TCRbeta library involved the use of unique molecular identifiers. MiXCR, applied by TCRdb to the PCR reads, yields one record per CDR3 protein. The sample comprises 210,000 or so distinct CDR3 sequences, roughly 10% of which are singletons, and under 30% rests with the top ten. This clonotype was counted ten times or more. As yet, its antigen is unknown. Germline trimming cut 1 base from V and 6 bases from J; bases unmatched to any gene: 4. The CDR3 runs to 16 residues. Germline V gene lookup returns CDR1 LGHNA and CDR2 YNFKEQ. This chain links TRBV4-2 with TRBJ2-1; 12 nucleotides align to TRBD2. The sample consisted of PBMCs, taken before TCRalphabeta/CD19-depleted stem cell transplant. The source is a child younger than two with acute myeloid leukemia, due to receive a stem cell transplant. CDR3 nucleotide sequence: TGTGCCAGCAGCCAAGGCGCTAGCGGGAGGGCCAATGAGCAGTTCTTC. Translating it yields CASSQGASGRANEQFF.